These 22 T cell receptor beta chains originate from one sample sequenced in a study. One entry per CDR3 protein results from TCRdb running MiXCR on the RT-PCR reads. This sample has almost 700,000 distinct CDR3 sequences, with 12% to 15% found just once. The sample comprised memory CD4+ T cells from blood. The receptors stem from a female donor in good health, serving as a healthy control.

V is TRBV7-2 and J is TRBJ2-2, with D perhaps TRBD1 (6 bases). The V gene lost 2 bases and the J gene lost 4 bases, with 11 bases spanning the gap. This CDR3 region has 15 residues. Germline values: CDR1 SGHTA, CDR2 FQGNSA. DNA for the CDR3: TGTGCCAGCAGCTTATCTGTACAGGGCACCGGGGAGCTGTTTTTT. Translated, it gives CASSLSVQGTGELFF. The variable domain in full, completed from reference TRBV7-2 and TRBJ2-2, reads GAGVSQSPSNKVTEKGKDVELRCDPISGHTALYWYRQSLGQGLEFLIYFQGNSAPDKSGLPSDRFSAERTGGSVSTLTIQRTQQEDSAVYLCASSLSVQGTGELFFGEGSRLTVL.

The CDR3 DNA sequence: TGTGCCACGGACCGGTCAAACACCGGGGAGCTGTTTTTT. This codes for CATDRSNTGELFF. The chain has TRBV28 and TRBJ2-2; D not certain. Deletions cut 10 bases from V and 2 bases from J, with 11 bases between. The CDR3 covers 13 residues. Per germline, CDR1 MDHEN and CDR2 SYDVKM.

In DNA form, the CDR3 reads TGTGCCAGCTCACCACAGCAATTAAGGGACAGACTCTCCTACGAGCAGTACTTC. This encodes CASSPQQLRDRLSYEQYF. The genes are TRBV18 and TRBJ2-7; 7 nucleotides agree with TRBD1. This CDR3 comprises 18 residues. The V and J ends lost 1 base and 0 bases, in that order; junction bases with no gene match: 12. Germline-derived CDR1 and CDR2 are KGHSH and LQKENI.

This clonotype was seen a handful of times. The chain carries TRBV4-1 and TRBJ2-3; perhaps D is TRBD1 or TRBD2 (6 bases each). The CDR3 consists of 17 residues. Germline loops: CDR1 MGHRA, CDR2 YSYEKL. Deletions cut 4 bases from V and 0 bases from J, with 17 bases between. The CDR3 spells CASSLGRGPISTDTQYF. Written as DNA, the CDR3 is TGCGCCAGCAGCCTCGGACGGGGGCCGATCAGCACAGATACGCAGTATTTT.

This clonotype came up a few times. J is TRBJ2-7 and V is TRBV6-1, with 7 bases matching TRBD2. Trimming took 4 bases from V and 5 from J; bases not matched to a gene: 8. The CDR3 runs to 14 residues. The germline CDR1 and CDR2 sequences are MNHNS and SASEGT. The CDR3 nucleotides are TGTGCCAGCAGTGCCGGGACTACCCTCAACGAGCAGTACTTC. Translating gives CASSAGTTLNEQYF.

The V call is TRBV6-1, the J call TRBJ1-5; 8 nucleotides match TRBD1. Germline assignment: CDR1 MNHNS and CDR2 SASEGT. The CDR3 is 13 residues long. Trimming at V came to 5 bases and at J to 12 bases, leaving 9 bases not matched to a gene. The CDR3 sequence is CASSSDRGPHQHF. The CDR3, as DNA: TGTGCCAGCAGTAGCGACAGGGGACCCCACCAGCATTTT.

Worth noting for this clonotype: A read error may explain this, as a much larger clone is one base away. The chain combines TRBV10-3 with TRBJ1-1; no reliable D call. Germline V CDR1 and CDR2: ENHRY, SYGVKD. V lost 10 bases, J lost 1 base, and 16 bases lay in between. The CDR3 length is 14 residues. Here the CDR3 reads CATTRLRENTEAFF. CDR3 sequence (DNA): TGTGCCACCACCAGGTTGAGGGAGAACACTGAAGCTTTCTTT.

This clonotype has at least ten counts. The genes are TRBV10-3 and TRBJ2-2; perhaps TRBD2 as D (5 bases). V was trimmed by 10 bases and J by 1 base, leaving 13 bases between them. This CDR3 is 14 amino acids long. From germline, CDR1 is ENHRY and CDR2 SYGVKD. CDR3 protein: CAKRAAENTGELFF. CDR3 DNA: TGTGCCAAACGGGCAGCGGAGAACACCGGGGAGCTGTTTTTT.

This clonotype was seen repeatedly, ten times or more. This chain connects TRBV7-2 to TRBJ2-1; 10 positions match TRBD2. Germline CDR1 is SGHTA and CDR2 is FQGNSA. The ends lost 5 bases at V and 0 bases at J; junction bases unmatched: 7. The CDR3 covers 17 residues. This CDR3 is CASSPFSGRSSYNEQFF. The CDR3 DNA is TGTGCCAGCAGCCCTTTTAGCGGGAGGAGCTCCTACAATGAGCAGTTCTTC.

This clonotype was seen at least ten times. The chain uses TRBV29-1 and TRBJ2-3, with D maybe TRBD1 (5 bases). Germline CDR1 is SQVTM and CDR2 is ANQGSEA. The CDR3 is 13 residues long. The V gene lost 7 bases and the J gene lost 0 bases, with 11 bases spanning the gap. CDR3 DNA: TGCAGCGCATTACAGGATAGCACAGATACGCAGTATTTT. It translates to CSALQDSTDTQYF.

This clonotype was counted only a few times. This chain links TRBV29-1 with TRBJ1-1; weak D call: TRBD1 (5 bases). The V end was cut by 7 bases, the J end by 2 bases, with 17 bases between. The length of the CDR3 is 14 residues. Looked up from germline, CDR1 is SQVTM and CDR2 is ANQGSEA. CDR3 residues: CSAERGADNTEAFF. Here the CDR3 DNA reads TGCAGCGCTGAGAGGGGCGCAGATAACACTGAAGCTTTCTTT.

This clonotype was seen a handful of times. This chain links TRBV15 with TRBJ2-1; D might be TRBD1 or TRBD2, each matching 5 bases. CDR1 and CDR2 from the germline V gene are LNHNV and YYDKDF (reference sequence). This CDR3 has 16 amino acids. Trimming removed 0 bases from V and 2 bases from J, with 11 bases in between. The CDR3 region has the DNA TGTGCCACCAGCAGAGATCTCGAGGGGCCCTACAATGAGCAGTTCTTC. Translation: CATSRDLEGPYNEQFF.

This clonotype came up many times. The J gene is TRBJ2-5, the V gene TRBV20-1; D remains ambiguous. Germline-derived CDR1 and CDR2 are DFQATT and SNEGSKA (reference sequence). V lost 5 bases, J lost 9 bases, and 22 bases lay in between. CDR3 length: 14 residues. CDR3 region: CSAVQDPALGSQYF. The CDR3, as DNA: TGCAGTGCTGTGCAGGACCCCGCTCTCGGGTCCCAGTACTTC.

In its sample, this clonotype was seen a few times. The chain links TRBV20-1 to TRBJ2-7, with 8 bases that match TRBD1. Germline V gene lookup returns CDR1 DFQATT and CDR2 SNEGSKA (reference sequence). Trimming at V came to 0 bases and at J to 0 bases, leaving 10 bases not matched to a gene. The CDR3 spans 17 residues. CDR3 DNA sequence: TGCAGTGCTAGAGATCTGGAGCGTGGGACAGGCTCCTACGAGCAGTACTTC. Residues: CSARDLERGTGSYEQYF.

The chain's CDR3 is CASSLDGAGYGYTF. CDR3 DNA sequence: TGCGCCAGCAGCTTAGACGGGGCGGGCTATGGCTACACCTTC. The J gene is TRBJ1-2, the V gene TRBV5-1, with D possibly being TRBD1 (5 bases). Germline V gene lookup returns CDR1 SGHRS and CDR2 YFSETQ. V dropped 2 bases and J dropped 4 bases, with 12 bases sitting between them. The CDR3 covers 14 residues.

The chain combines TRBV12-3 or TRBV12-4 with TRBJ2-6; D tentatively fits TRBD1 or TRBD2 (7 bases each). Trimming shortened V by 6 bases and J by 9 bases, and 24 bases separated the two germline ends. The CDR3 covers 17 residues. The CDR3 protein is CASSSALKTGRDNVLTF. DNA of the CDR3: TGTGCCAGCAGCTCGGCCCTCAAGACAGGGAGGGACAACGTCCTGACTTTC.

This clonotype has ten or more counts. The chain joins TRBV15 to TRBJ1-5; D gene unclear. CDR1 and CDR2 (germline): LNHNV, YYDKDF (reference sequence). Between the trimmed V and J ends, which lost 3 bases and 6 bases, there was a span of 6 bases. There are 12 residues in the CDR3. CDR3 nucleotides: TGTGCCACCAGCAGGGATACTCAGCCCCAGCATTTT. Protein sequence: CATSRDTQPQHF.

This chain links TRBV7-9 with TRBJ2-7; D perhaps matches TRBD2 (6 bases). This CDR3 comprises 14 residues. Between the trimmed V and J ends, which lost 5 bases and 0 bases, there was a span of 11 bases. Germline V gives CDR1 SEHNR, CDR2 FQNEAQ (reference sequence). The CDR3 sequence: CASSPFGSSYEQYF. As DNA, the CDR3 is TGTGCCAGCAGCCCCTTCGGGAGCTCCTACGAGCAGTACTTC. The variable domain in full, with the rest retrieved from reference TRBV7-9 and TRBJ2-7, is DTGVSQNPRHKITKRGQNVTFRCDPISEHNRLYWYRQTLGQGPEFLTYFQNEAQLEKSRLLSDRFSAERPKGSFSTLEIQRTEQGDSAMYLCASSPFGSSYEQYFGPGTRLTVT.

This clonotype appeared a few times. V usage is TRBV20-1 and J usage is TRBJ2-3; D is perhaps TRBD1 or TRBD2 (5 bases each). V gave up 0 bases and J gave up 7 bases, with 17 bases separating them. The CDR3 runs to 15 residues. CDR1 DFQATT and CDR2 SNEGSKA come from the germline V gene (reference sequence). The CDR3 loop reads CSARDRGWASYTQYF. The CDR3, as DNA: TGCAGTGCTAGAGATCGGGGCTGGGCCTCTTATACGCAGTATTTT.

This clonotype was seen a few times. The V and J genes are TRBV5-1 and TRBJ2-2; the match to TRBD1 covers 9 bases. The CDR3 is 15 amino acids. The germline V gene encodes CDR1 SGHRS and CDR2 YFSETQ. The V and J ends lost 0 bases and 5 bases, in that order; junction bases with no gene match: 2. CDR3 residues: CASSLDRGLTGELFF. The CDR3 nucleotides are TGCGCCAGCAGCTTGGACAGGGGGCTTACCGGGGAGCTGTTTTTT.

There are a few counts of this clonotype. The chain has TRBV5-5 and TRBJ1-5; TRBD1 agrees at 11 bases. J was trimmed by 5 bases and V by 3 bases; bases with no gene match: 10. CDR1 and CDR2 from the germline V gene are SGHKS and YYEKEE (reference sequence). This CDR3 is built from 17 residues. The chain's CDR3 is CASSSLPWTGGDQPQHF. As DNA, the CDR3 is TGTGCCAGCAGCTCTTTACCGTGGACAGGGGGCGATCAGCCCCAGCATTTT.

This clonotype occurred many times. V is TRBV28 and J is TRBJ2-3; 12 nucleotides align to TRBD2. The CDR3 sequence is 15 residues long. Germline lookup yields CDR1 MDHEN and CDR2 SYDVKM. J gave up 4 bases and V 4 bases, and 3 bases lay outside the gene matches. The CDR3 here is CASSSPSGRADTQYF. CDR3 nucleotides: TGTGCCAGCAGTTCACCTAGCGGGAGGGCAGATACGCAGTATTTT. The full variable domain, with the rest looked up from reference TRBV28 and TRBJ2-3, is DVKVTQSSRYLVKRTGEKVFLECVQDMDHENMFWYRQDPGLGLRLIYFSYDVKMKEKGDIPEGYSVSREKKERFSLILESASTNQTSMYLCASSSPSGRADTQYFGPGTRLTVL.